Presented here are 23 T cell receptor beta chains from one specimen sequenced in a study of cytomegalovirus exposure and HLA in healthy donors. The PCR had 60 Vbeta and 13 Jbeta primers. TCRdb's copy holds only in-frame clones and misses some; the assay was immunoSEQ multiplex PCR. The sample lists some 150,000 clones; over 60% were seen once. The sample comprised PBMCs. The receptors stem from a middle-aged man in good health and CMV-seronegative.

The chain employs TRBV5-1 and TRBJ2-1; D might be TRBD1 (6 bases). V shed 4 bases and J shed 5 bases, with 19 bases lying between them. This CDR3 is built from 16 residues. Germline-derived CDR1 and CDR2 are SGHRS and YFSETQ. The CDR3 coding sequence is TGCGCCAGCAGCCCATATCTAACAGGGCTCAACAATGAGCAGTTCTTC. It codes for CASSPYLTGLNNEQFF.

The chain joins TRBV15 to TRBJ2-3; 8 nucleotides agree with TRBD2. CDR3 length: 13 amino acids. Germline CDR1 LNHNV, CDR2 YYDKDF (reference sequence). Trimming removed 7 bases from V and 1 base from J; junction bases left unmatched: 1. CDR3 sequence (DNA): TGTGCCACCAACGGGGGGGGCACAGATACGCAGTATTTT. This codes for CATNGGGTDTQYF.

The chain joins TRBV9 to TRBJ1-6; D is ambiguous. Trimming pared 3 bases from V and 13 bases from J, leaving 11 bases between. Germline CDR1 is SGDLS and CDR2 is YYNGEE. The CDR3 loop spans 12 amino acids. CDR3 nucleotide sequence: TGTGCCAGCAGCGGAACAGTGTCCCCCCTCCACTTT. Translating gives CASSGTVSPLHF.

CDR3 nucleotides: TGTGCCAGCAGTTCTGGTCGTAGTCACAATGAGCAGTTCTTC. Encoded protein: CASSSGRSHNEQFF. This chain connects TRBV28 to TRBJ2-1; D is ambiguous. CDR1 and CDR2 from the germline V gene are MDHEN and SYDVKM. V was pared by 4 bases and J by 5 bases, with 12 bases between. The CDR3 spans 14 residues.

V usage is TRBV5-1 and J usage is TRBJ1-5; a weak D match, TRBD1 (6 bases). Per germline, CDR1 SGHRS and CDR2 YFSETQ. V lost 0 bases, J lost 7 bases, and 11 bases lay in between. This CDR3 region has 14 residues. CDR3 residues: CASSLDFRGQPQHF. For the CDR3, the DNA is TGCGCCAGCAGCTTGGATTTCAGGGGCCAGCCCCAGCATTTT.

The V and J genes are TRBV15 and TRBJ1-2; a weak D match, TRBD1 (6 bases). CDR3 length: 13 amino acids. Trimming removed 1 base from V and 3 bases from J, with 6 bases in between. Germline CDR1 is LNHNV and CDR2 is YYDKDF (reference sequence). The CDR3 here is CATSRAGDYGYTF. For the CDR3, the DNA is TGTGCCACCAGCAGAGCAGGGGACTATGGCTACACCTTC.

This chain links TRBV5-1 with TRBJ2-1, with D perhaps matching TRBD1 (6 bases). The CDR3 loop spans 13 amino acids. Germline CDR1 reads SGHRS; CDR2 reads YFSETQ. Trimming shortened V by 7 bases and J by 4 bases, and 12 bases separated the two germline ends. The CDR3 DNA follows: TGCGCCAGCGCCCAAGGGGGATACAATGAGCAGTTCTTC. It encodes CASAQGGYNEQFF. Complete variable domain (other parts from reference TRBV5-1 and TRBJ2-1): KAGVTQTPRYLIKTRGQQVTLSCSPISGHRSVSWYQQTPGQGLQFLFEYFSETQRNKGNFPGRFSGRQFSNSRSEMNVSTLELGDSALYLCASAQGGYNEQFFGPGTRLTVL.

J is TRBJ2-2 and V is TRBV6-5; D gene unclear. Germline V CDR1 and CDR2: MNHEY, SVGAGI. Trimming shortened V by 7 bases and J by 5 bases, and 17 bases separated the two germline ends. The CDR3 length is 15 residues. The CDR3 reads CASTPLEPATGELFF. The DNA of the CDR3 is TGTGCCAGCACTCCATTGGAGCCGGCGACCGGGGAGCTGTTTTTT.

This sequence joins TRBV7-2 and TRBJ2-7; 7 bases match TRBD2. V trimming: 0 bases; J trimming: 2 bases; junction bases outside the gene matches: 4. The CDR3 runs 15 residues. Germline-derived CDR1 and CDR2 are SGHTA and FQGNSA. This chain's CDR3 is CASSLAGGRPYEQYF. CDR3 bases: TGTGCCAGCAGCTTAGCAGGCGGGAGACCCTACGAGCAGTACTTC.

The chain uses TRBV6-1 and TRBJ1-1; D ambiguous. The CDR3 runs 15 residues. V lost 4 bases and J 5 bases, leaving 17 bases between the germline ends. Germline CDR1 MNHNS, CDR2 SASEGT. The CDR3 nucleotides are TGTGCCAGCAGTGCATTTCTCGCAGGCGGGACTGAAGCTTTCTTT. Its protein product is CASSAFLAGGTEAFF.

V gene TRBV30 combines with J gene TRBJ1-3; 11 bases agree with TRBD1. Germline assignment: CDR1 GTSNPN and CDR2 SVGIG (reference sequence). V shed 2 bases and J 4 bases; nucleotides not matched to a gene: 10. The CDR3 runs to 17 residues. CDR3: CAWSPRDRGGSGNTIYF. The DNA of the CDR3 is TGTGCCTGGAGTCCCCGGGACAGGGGGGGGTCAGGAAACACCATATATTTT.

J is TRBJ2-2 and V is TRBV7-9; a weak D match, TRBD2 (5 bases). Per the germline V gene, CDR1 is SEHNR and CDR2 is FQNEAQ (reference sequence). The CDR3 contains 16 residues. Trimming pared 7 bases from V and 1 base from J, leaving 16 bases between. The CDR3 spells CASTTLAAENTGELFF. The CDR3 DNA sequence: TGTGCCAGCACCACCCTGGCAGCGGAGAACACCGGGGAGCTGTTTTTT.

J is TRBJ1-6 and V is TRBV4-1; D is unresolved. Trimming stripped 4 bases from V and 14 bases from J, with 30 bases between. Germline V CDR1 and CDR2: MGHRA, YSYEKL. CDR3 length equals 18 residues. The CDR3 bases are TGCGCCAGCAGCCTAAGGGTGGCAAGCCTCCTCGGGGTTGTGGCCCTCCACTTT. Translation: CASSLRVASLLGVVALHF.

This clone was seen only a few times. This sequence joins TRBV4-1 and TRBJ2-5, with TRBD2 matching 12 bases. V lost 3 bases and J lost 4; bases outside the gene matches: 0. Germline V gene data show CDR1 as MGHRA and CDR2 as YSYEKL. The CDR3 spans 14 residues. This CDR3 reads CASSQTSGRETQYF. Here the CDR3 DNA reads TGCGCCAGCAGCCAGACTAGCGGGAGAGAGACCCAGTACTTC.

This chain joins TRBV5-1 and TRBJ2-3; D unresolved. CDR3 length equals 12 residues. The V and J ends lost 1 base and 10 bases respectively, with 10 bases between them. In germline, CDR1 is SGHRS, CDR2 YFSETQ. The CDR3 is CASSLLEPPQYF. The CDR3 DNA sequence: TGCGCCAGCAGCTTGCTTGAGCCCCCGCAGTATTTT.

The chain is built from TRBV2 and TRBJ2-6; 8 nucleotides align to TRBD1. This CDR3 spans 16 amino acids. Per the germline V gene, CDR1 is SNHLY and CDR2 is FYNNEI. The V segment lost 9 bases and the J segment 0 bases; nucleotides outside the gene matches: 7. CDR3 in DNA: TGTGCCAGTAACCTGGACAGGGACTCTGGGGCCAACGTCCTGACTTTC. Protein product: CASNLDRDSGANVLTF.

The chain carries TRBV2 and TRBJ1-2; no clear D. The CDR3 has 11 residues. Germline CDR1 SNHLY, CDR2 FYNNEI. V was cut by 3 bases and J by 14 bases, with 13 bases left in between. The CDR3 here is CASSEGGPQTF. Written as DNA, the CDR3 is TGTGCCAGCAGTGAGGGAGGGCCCCAGACCTTC.

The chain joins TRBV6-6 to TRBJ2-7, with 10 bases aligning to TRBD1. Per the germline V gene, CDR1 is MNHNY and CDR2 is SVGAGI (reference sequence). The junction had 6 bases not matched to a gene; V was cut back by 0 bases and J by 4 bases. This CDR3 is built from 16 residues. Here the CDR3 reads CASSYSMGQGRYEQYF. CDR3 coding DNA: TGTGCCAGCAGTTACTCGATGGGACAGGGGAGGTACGAGCAGTACTTC.

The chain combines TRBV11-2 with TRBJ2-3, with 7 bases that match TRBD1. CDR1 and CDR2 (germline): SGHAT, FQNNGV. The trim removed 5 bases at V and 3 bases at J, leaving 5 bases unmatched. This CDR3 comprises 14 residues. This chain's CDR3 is CASSHYRGTDTQYF. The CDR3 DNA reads TGTGCCAGCAGCCACTACAGGGGAACAGATACGCAGTATTTT. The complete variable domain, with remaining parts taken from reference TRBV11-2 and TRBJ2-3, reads EAGVAQSPRYKIIEKRQSVAFWCNPISGHATLYWYQQILGQGPKLLIQFQNNGVVDDSQLPKDRFSAERLKGVDSTLKIQPAKLEDSAVYLCASSHYRGTDTQYFGPGTRLTVL.

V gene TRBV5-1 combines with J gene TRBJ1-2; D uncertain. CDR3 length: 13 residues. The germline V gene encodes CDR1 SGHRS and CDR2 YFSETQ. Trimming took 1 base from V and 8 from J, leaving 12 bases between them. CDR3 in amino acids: CASSLIGRRGYTF. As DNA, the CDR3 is TGCGCCAGCAGCTTGATTGGTCGGAGAGGCTACACCTTC.

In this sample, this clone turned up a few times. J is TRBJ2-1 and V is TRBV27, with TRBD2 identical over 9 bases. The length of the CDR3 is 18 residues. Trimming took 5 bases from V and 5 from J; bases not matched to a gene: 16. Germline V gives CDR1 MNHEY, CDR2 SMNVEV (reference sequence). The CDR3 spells CASSPPWDPGLAHNEQFF. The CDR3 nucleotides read TGTGCCAGCAGTCCCCCGTGGGACCCGGGACTAGCTCACAATGAGCAGTTCTTC.

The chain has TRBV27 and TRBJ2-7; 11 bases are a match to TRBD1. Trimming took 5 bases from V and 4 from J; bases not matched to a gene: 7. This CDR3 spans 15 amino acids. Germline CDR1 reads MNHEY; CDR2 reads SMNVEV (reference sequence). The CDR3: CASSIGTGGRYEQYF. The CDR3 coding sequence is TGTGCCAGCAGTATAGGGACAGGGGGGAGGTACGAGCAGTACTTC.

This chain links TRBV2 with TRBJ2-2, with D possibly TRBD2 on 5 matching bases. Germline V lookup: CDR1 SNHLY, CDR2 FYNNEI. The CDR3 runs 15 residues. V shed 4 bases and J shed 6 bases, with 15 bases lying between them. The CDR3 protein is CASSALAGSAGELFF. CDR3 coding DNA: TGTGCCAGCAGTGCATTAGCTGGGAGCGCCGGGGAGCTGTTTTTT.